The clone carrying this T cell receptor (beta chain) was observed a handful of times. This sample is part of a study of early T cells in non-severe SARS-CoV-2 infection. MiXCR, run by TCRdb on the 5' RACE reads, gives a single entry per CDR3 protein. The repertoire holds about 77,000 distinct CDR3 sequences, with about 16% as singletons. The CDR3 consists of 16 residues. Trimming removed 5 bases from V and 4 bases from J; junction bases left unmatched: 6. Per germline, CDR1 SGHAT and CDR2 FQNNGV. This chain links TRBV11-2 with TRBJ2-7, with 15 positions matching TRBD2. The clonotype originates from an adult who was a healthcare worker with PCR-confirmed SARS-CoV-2 infection or an uninfected control (not recorded which). Sequencing input: whole blood. This CDR3 is CASSLSGTSGRYEQYF. In DNA form, the CDR3 reads TGTGCCAGCAGCCTTTCCGGGACTAGCGGGAGGTACGAGCAGTACTTC.